Listed here is a single TCR beta chain. This CDR3 contains 12 residues. Germline-derived CDR1 and CDR2 are MNHNS and SASEGT. TCRdb fed the PCR reads into MiXCR, producing one record per CDR3 protein. Of under 12,000 distinct CDR3 sequences listed, around 50% are singletons. The data are from a study of tumor-infiltrating lymphocytes in oesophageal squamous cell carcinoma. This sequence was found in a female donor with esophageal squamous cell carcinoma. V is TRBV6-1 and J is TRBJ2-5; a weak D match, TRBD1 (5 bases). The last part of the DNA fits TRBJ1-2 better; the J call may be wrong. The specimen sequenced was esophageal tumor tissue. The CDR3: CASGGGYYGYTF. The CDR3 DNA follows: TGTGCCAGCGGTGGGGGTTACTATGGCTACACCTTC.